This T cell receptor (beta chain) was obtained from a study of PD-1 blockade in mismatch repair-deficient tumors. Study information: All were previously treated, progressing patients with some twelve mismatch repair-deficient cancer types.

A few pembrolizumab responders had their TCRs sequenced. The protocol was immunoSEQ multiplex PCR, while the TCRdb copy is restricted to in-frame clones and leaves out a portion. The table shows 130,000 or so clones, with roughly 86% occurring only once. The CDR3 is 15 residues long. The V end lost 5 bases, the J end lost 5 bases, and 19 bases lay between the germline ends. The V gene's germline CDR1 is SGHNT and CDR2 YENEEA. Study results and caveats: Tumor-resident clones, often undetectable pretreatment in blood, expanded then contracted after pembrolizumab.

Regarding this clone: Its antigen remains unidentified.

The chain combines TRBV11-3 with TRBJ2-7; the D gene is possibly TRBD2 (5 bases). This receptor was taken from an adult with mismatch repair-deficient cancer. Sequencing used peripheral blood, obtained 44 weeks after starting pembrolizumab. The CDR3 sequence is CASSPRRGRWDEQYF. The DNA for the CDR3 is TGTGCCAGCAGCCCCCGGCGTGGGAGATGGGACGAGCAGTACTTC.